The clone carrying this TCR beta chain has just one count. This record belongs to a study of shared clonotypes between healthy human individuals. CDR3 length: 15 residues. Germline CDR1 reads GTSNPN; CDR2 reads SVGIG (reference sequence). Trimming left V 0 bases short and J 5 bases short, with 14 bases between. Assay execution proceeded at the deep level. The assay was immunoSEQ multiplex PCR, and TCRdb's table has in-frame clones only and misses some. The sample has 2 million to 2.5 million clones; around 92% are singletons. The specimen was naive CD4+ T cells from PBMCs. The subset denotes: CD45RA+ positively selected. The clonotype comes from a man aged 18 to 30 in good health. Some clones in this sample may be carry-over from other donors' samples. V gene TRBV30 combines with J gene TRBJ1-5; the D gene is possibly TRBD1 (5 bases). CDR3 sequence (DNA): TGTGCCTGGAGTGTAGGGCAGGGCAACTATCAGCCCCAGCATTTT. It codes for CAWSVGQGNYQPQHF.